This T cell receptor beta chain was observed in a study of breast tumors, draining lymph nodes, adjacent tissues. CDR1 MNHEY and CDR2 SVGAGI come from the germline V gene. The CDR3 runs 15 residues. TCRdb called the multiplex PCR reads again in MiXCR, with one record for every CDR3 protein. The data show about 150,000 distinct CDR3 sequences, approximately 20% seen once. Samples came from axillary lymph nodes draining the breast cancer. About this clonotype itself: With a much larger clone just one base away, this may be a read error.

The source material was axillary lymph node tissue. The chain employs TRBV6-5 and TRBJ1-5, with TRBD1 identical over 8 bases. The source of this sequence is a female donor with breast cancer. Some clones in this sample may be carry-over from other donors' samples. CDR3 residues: CASSGGQGANQSQHF. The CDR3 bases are TGTGCCAGCAGTGGAGGACAGGGCGCCAATCAGTCCCAGCATTTT.